This TCR beta chain was recovered during a study of blood T cells in healthy people across ages. V gave up 0 bases and J gave up 2 bases, with 10 bases separating them. Germline V gives CDR1 MNHEY, CDR2 SVGAGI. CDR3 length: 15 amino acids. The table lists this clonotype with a few counts. Antigen: not known. Combining a sample-barcoded 5' primer with a J-beta primer mix, a second PCR ran for 7 to 11 cycles. Via MiXCR, TCRdb re-called the 5' RACE reads, giving one row per CDR3 protein. The sample includes hundreds of thousands of distinct CDR3 sequences, approximately 21% seen only once; the top ten take about 22%. Whole-study results and caveats: Expanded clonotype shifts may have been confounded, as the donors had an unknown CMV status.

The specimen was blood. The clonotype originates from a man aged 65 to 85 in good health. The chain recombines TRBV6-5 with TRBJ2-5; D not certain. The CDR3 is CASSYSRVSQETQYF. The CDR3 bases are TGTGCCAGCAGTTACTCACGGGTTTCTCAAGAGACCCAGTACTTC.